Presented here are 3 T cell receptor beta chains from one specimen sequenced in a study of patients and donors after allogeneic stem cell transplantation. From the RT-PCR reads, TCRdb called clonotypes with MiXCR, one entry per CDR3 protein. The table has about 31,000 distinct CDR3 sequences, under 7.5% seen once. Sequencing was carried out using blood, either unsorted or a sorted T cell fraction (not recorded which). The receptors here all came from a human donor who was either an allogeneic HSCT recipient or a stem cell or donor lymphocyte infusion donor (not recorded which). It is not recorded whose cells these are; they may come from a transplant donor.

The table lists this clonotype with many counts. The chain employs TRBV2 and TRBJ1-3; D remains ambiguous. CDR3 size: 15 residues. Trimming stripped 4 bases from V and 0 bases from J, with 10 bases between. Germline loops: CDR1 SNHLY, CDR2 FYNNEI. CDR3 sequence (DNA): TGTGCCAGCAGTGTAGAGCGCAGCTCTGGAAACACCATATATTTT. Amino acid sequence: CASSVERSSGNTIYF. The complete variable domain, with remaining parts taken from reference TRBV2 and TRBJ1-3, reads EPEVTQTPSHQVTQMGQEVILRCVPISNHLYFYWYRQILGQKVEFLVSFYNNEISEKSEIFDDQFSVERPDGSNFTLKIRSTKLEDSAMYFCASSVERSSGNTIYFGEGSWLTVV.

This clonotype was seen a few times. The J gene is TRBJ2-7, the V gene TRBV28, with 7 bases matching TRBD2. CDR3 size: 13 residues. Losses at the gene ends were 4 bases for V and 4 bases for J; bases not matched to a gene: 4. Per germline, CDR1 MDHEN and CDR2 SYDVKM. The CDR3 protein is CASSWASGYEQYF. The DNA for the CDR3 is TGTGCCAGCAGTTGGGCTAGCGGATACGAGCAGTACTTC.

This clonotype was seen at least ten times. The chain couples TRBV7-9 to TRBJ1-1; tentatively, D is TRBD1 (6 bases). The CDR3 runs 17 residues. The germline V gene has CDR1 SEHNR and CDR2 FQNEAQ (reference sequence). Trimming pared 1 base from V and 2 bases from J, leaving 17 bases between. In DNA form, the CDR3 reads TGTGCCAGCAGCTTAGGGTCGGACAGTCACTTTAACACTGAAGCTTTCTTT. Encoded protein: CASSLGSDSHFNTEAFF.